These T cell receptor beta chains were read from a single sample in a study of tissue T cells after allogeneic stem cell transplantation. Sequencing used immunoSEQ multiplex PCR; TCRdb keeps in-frame clones, though not all of them. Seen here are thousands of clones, more than 60% observed once, and the top ten hold about 15%. This specimen was skin, taken at autopsy. The receptor source for this set is a male patient aged 60 or older with steroid-refractory graft-versus-host disease after an allogeneic stem cell transplant. Among the T cells, some may be from the graft donor. The CDR3 runs from the conserved cysteine through the conserved F or W. D genes are given only for firm matches. Size values are once, few and many counts, or a class for expanded clones, and some rows have none.

clone_size	d_call	v_call	j_call	cdr3_nt	cdr3_aa
.	.	TRBV4-1	TRBJ2-3	TGCGCCAGCAGAAACAGGGTGGCAGATACGCAGTATTTT	CASRNRVADTQYF
.	.	TRBV10-3	TRBJ1-1	TGTGCCATCAGTGCTCTCCAGGGTATGGGCACTGAAGCTTTCTTT	CAISALQGMGTEAFF
.	.	TRBV30	TRBJ1-1	TGTGCCTGGGTAGGGGAAGGAGTCACTGAAGCTTTCTTT	CAWVGEGVTEAFF
large	.	TRBV12-3/TRBV12-4	TRBJ1-2	TGTGCCAGCAGTAACACAGGGTTGGGAGGCTACACCTTC	CASSNTGLGGYTF
.	.	TRBV7-9	TRBJ2-6	TGTGCCAGCAGACCAGAGGGGGCCAACGTCCTGACTTTC	CASRPEGANVLTF
.	.	TRBV28	TRBJ1-4	TGTGCCAGCAGTTCCCTGCGGCAAAATGAAAAACTGTTTTTT	CASSSLRQNEKLFF
.	TRBD1	TRBV3-1/TRBV3-2	TRBJ2-6	TGTGCCAGCAGCCCCCTGGACAGGGCGGAAGGGGCCAACGTCCTGACTTTC	CASSPLDRAEGANVLTF
.	.	TRBV7-2	TRBJ2-4	TGTGCCAGCAGCCTCCTCGGGGATAAGGGCAAAAACATTCAGTACTTC	CASSLLGDKGKNIQYF
.	TRBD1	TRBV7-9	TRBJ2-3	TGTGCCAGCGGACAGGGGGCCACAGATACGCAGTATTTT	CASGQGATDTQYF
.	.	TRBV7-8	TRBJ1-1	TGTGCCGGCAGCTTAGCGTCGGGGTTTGGCACTGAAGCTTTCTTT	CAGSLASGFGTEAFF
.	.	TRBV7-9	TRBJ1-2	TGTGCCAGTAACACAGGGTCTAACTATGGCTACACCTTC	CASNTGSNYGYTF
few	TRBD2	TRBV2	TRBJ2-7	TGTGCCAGCAAACTAGCGGGGGGCGGATACGAGCAGTACTTC	CASKLAGGGYEQYF
.	.	TRBV27	TRBJ1-5	TGTGCCAGCAGTTTAGGGGGCCTGGCCCATCAGCCCCAGCATTTT	CASSLGGLAHQPQHF
.	.	TRBV11-3	TRBJ2-1	TGTGCCAGCAGCTTAGGCGGGCATGAGCAGTTCTTC	CASSLGGHEQFF
.	TRBD1	TRBV7-9	TRBJ1-2	TGTGCCAGCAGCGAAACAGGGGGAGGGCTAGGCTACACCTTC	CASSETGGGLGYTF
.	.	TRBV7-9	TRBJ1-5	TGTGCCAGCAGCTCCACCACCGACAGCGAACCCCAGCATTTT	CASSSTTDSEPQHF
once	.	TRBV5-1	TRBJ2-1	TGCGCCAGCAGCTTAAGGTGGCCGAATGAGCAGTTCTTC	CASSLRWPNEQFF
.	TRBD1	TRBV7-2	TRBJ2-5	TGTGCCAGCAGCTTAGTCGGACAGGGGGAAAGAGAGACCCAGTACTTC	CASSLVGQGERETQYF
.	TRBD2	TRBV7-9	TRBJ2-7	TGTGCCAGCAGCCCGGGGACTAGCGGGGGCACCAAAAGCTACGAGCAGTACTTC	CASSPGTSGGTKSYEQYF
.	TRBD1	TRBV11-2	TRBJ1-1	TGTGCCAGCAGCTTAGATCGATGGGGGGGCGGGACAGAAGAGAACACTGAAGCTTTCTTT	CASSLDRWGGGTEENTEAFF
.	TRBD1	TRBV27	TRBJ1-2	TGTGCCAGCCGTACCGGGACAGCTGGCTACACCTTC	CASRTGTAGYTF
.	.	TRBV27	TRBJ2-1	TGTGCCAGCAGTCCCTATCCCGGGGATGAGCAGTTCTTC	CASSPYPGDEQFF
.	.	TRBV19	TRBJ1-6	TGTGCCAGTAGTACGACTGAGAATTCACCCCTCCACTTT	CASSTTENSPLHF
medium-sized	.	TRBV5-1	TRBJ2-3	TGCGCCAGCAGCCTGGAGAGACGTGATACCACGCAGTATTTT	CASSLERRDTTQYF
.	.	TRBV19	TRBJ1-6	TGTGCCAGTAGTTGGACAGACAACGATTCACCCCTCCACTTT	CASSWTDNDSPLHF
.	.	TRBV2	TRBJ1-3	TGTGCCAGCAGGAAAACAGGGTCTGGAAACACCATATATTTT	CASRKTGSGNTIYF
.	.	TRBV28	TRBJ2-1	TGTGCCAGCAGTTTTAGGCCGGACCAACCTTTACGCAATGAGCAGTTCTTC	CASSFRPDQPLRNEQFF
.	.	TRBV5-6	TRBJ2-5	TGTGCCAGCAGCTTGCCCCTGGGCAGCTGGGGTTCAGAGACCCAGTACTTC	CASSLPLGSWGSETQYF
.	.	TRBV7-9	TRBJ2-5	TGTGCCAGCAGTACCCGAGGGAATCAGTACCAAGAGACCCAGTACTTC	CASSTRGNQYQETQYF